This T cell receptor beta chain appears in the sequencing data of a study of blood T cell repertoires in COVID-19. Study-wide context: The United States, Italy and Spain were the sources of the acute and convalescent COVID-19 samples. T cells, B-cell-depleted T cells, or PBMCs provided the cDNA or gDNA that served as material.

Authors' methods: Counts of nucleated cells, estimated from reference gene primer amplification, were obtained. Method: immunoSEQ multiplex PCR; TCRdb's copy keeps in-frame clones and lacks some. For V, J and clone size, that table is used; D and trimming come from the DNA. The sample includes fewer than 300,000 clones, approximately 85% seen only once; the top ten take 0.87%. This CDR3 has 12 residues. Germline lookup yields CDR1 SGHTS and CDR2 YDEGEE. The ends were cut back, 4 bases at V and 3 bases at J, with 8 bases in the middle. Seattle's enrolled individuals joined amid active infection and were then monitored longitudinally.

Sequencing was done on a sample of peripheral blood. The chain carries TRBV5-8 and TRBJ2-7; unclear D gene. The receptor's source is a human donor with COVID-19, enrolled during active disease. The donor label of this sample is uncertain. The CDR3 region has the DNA TGTGCCAGCAGCCTCGAACTCTACGAGCAGTACTTC. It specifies CASSLELYEQYF.